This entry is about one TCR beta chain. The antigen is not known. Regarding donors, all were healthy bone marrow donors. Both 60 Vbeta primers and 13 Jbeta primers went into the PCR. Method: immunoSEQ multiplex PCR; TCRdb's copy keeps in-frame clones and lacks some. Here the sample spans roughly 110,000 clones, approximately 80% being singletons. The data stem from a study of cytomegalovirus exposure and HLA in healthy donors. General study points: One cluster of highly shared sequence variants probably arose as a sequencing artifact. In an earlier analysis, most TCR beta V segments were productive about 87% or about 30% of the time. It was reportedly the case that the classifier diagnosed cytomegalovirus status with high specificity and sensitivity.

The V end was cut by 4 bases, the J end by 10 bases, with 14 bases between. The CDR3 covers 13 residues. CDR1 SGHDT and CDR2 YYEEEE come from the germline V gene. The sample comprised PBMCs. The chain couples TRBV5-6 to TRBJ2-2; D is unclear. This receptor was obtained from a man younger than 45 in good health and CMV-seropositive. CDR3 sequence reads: CASSARSHPELFF. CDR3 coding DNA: TGTGCCAGCAGCGCCCGGTCGCACCCGGAGCTGTTTTTT. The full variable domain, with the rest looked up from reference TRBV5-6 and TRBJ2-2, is DAGVTQSPTHLIKTRGQQVTLRCSPKSGHDTVSWYQQALGQGPQFIFQYYEEEERQRGNFPDRFSGHQFPNYSSELNVNALLLGDSALYLCASSARSHPELFFGEGSRLTVL.